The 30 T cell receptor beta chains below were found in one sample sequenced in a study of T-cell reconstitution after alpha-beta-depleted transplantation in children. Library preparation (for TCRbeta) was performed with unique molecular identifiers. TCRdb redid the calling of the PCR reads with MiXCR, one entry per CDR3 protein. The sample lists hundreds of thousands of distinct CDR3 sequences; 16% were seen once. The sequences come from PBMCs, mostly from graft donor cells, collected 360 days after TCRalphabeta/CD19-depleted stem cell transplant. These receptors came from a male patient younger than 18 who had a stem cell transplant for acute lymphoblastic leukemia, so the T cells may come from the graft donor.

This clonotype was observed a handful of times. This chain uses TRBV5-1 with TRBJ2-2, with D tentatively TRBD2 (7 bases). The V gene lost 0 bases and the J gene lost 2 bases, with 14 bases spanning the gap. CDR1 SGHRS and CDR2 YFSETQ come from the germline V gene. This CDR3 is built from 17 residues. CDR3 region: CASSLDQAGHNTGELFF. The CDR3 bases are TGCGCCAGCAGCTTGGATCAAGCGGGACATAACACCGGGGAGCTGTTTTTT.

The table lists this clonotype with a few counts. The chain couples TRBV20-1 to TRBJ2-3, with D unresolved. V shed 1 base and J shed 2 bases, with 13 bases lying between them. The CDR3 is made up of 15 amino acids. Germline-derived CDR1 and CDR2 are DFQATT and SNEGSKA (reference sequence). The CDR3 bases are TGCAGTGCTAGAGCCCCCCACCGTCCCACAGATACGCAGTATTTT. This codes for CSARAPHRPTDTQYF.

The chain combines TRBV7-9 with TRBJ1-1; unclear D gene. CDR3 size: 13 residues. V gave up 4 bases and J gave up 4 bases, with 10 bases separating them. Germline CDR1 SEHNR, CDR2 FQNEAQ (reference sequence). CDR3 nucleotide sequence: TGTGCCAGCAGCTCAGGCCCGAGCACTGAAGCTTTCTTT. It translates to CASSSGPSTEAFF.

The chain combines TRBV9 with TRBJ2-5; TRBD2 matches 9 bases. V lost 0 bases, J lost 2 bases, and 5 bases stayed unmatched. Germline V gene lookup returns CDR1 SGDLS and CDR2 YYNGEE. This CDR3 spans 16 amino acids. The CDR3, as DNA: TGTGCCAGCAGCGTAGCCGTGACTAGCGGACAAGAGACCCAGTACTTC. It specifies CASSVAVTSGQETQYF.

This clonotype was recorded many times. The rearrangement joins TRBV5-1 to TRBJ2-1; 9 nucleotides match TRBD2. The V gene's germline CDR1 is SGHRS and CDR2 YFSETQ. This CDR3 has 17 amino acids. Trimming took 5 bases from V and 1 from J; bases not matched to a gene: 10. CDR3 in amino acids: CASSHLQREVSYNEQFF. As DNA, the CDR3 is TGCGCCAGCAGTCACCTCCAGCGGGAGGTATCCTACAATGAGCAGTTCTTC.

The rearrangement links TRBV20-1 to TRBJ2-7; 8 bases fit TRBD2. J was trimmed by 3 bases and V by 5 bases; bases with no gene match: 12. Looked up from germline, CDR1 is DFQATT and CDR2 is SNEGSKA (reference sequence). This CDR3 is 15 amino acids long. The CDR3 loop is CSAAHGVSGNYEQYF. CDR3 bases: TGCAGTGCTGCCCATGGGGTTAGCGGGAACTACGAGCAGTACTTC.

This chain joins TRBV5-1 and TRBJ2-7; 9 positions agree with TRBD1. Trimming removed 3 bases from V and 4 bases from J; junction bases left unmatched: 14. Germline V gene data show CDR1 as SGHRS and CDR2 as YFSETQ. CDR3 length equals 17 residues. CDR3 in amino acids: CASSSRGQGIPRYEQYF. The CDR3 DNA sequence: TGCGCCAGCAGCTCAAGGGGACAGGGTATCCCTAGGTACGAGCAGTACTTC.

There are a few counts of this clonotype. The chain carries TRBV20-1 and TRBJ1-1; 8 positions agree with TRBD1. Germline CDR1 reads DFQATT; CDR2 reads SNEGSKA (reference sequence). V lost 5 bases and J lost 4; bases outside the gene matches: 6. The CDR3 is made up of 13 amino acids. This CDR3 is CSALTGGGTEAFF. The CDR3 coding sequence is TGCAGTGCTCTCACAGGGGGGGGCACTGAAGCTTTCTTT.

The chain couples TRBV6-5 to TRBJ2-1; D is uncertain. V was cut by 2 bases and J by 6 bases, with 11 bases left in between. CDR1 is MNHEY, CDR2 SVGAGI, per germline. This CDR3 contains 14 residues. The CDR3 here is CASSYGRFGNEQFF. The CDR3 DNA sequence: TGTGCCAGCAGTTACGGTAGATTCGGCAATGAGCAGTTCTTC.

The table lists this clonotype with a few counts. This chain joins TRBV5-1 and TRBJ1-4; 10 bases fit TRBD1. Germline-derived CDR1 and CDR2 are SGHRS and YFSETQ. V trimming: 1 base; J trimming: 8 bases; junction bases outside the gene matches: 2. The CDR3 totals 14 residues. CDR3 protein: CASSLRDRGEKLFF. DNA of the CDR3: TGCGCCAGCAGCTTGCGGGACAGGGGCGAAAAACTGTTTTTT.

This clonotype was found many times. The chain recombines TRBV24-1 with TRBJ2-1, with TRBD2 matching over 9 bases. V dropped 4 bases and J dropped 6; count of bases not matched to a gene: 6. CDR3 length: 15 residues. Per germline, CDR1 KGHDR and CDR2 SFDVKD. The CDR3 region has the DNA TGTGCCACCAGTGAGCCGAGACTAGCGGTCAATGAGCAGTTCTTC. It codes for CATSEPRLAVNEQFF.

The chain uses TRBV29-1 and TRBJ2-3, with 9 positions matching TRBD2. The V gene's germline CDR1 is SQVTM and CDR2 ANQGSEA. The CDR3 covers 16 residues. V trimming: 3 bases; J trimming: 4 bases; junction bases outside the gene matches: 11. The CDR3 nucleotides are TGCAGCGTTGATATGGTAGCGGGAGTGTTTGCAGATACGCAGTATTTT. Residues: CSVDMVAGVFADTQYF.

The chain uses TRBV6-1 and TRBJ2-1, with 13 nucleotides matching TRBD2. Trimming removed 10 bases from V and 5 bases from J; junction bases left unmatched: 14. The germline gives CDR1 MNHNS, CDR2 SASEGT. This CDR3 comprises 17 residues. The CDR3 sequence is CANRKLAGGRVDNEQFF. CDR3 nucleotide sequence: TGTGCCAACAGGAAACTAGCGGGAGGGCGCGTTGACAATGAGCAGTTCTTC.

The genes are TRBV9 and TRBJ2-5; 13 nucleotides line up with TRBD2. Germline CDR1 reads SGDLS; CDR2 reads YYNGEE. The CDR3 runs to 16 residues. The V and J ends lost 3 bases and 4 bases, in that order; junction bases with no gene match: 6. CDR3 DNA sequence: TGTGCCAGCAGCGATACTAGCGGGAGGGTAGGAGAGACCCAGTACTTC. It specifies CASSDTSGRVGETQYF.

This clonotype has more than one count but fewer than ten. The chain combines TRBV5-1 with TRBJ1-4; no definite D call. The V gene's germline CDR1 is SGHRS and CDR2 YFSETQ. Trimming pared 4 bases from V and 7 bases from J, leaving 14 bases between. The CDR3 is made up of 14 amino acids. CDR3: CASSKVSGSEKLFF. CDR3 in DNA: TGCGCCAGCAGCAAGGTCTCCGGCAGTGAAAAACTGTTTTTT.

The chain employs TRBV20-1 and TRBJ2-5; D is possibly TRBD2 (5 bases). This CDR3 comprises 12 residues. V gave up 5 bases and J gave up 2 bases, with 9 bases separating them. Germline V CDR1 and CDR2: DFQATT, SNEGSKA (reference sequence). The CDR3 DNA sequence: TGCAGTGCTCCCGACTATCAAGAGACCCAGTACTTC. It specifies CSAPDYQETQYF.

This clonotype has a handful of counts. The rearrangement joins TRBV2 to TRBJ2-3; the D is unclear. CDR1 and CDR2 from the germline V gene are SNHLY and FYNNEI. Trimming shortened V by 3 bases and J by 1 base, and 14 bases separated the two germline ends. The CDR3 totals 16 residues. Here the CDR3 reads CASSDQQIPRTDTQYF. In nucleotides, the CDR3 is TGTGCCAGCAGTGATCAGCAAATCCCTCGCACAGATACGCAGTATTTT.

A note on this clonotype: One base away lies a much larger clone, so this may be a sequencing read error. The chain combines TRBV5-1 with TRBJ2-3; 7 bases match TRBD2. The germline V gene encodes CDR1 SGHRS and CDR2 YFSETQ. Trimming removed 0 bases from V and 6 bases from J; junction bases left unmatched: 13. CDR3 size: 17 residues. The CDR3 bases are TGCGCCAGCAGCTTGGTAAACCCGGGACTACCGTCGGATACGCAGTATTTT. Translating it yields CASSLVNPGLPSDTQYF.

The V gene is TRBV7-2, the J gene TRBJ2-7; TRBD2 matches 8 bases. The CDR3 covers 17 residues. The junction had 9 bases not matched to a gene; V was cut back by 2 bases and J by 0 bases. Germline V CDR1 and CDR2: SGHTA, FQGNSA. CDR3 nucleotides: TGTGCCAGCAGCTTACTTTCGTGGCTAGCGGGCTCCTACGAGCAGTACTTC. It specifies CASSLLSWLAGSYEQYF.

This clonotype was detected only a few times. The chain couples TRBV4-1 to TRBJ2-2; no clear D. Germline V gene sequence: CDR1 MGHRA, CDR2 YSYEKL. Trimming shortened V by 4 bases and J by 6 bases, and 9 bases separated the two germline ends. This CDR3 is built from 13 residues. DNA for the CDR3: TGCGCCAGCAGCCGGAACTACCCCGGGGAGCTGTTTTTT. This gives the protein CASSRNYPGELFF.

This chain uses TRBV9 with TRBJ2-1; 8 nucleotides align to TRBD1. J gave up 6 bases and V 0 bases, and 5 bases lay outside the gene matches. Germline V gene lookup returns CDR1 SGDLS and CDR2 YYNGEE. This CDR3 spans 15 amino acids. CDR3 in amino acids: CASSVGGQAGNEQFF. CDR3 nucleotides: TGTGCCAGCAGCGTAGGGGGACAGGCGGGCAATGAGCAGTTCTTC.

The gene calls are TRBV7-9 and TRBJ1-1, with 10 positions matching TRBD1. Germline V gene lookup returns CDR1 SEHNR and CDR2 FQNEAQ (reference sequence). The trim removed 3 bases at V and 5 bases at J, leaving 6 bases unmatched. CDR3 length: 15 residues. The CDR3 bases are TGTGCCAGCAGCTTCCACCGGGACAGGGGAACTGAAGCTTTCTTT. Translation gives CASSFHRDRGTEAFF. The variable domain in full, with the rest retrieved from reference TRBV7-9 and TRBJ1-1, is DTGVSQNPRHKITKRGQNVTFRCDPISEHNRLYWYRQTLGQGPEFLTYFQNEAQLEKSRLLSDRFSAERPKGSFSTLEIQRTEQGDSAMYLCASSFHRDRGTEAFFGQGTRLTVV.

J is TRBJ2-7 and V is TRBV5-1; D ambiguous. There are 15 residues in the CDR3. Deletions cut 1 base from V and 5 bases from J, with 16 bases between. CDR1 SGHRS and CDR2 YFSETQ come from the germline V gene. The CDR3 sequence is CASSLMGRQVDEQYF. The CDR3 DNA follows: TGCGCCAGCAGCTTGATGGGCCGACAAGTAGACGAGCAGTACTTC. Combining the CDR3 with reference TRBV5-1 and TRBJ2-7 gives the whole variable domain KAGVTQTPRYLIKTRGQQVTLSCSPISGHRSVSWYQQTPGQGLQFLFEYFSETQRNKGNFPGRFSGRQFSNSRSEMNVSTLELGDSALYLCASSLMGRQVDEQYFGPGTRLTVT.

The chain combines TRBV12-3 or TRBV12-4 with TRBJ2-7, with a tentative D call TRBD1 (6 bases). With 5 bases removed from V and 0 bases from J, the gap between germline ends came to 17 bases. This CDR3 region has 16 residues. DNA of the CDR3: TGTGCCAGCAGTGCCGGGACAACCATACTCTCCTACGAGCAGTACTTC. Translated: CASSAGTTILSYEQYF.

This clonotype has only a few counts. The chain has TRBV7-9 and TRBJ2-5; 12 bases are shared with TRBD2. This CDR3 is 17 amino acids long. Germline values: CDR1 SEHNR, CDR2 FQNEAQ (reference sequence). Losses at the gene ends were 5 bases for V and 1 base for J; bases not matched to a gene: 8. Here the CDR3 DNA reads TGTGCCAGCAGCGCCCGGACTAGCGGGACATTCCAAGAGACCCAGTACTTC. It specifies CASSARTSGTFQETQYF. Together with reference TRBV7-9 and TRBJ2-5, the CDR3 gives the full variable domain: DTGVSQNPRHKITKRGQNVTFRCDPISEHNRLYWYRQTLGQGPEFLTYFQNEAQLEKSRLLSDRFSAERPKGSFSTLEIQRTEQGDSAMYLCASSARTSGTFQETQYFGPGTRLLVL.

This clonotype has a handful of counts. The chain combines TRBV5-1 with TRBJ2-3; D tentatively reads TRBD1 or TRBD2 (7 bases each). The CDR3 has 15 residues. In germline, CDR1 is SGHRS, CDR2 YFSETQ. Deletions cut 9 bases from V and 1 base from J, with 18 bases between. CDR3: CATARGGGRTDTQYF. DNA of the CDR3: TGCGCCACGGCTCGGGGAGGGGGCCGCACAGATACGCAGTATTTT.

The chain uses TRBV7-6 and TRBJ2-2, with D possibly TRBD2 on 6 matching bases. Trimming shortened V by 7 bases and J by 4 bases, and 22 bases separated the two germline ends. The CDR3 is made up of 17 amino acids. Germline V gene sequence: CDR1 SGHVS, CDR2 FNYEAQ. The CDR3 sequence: CASTPGVGGAGTGELFF. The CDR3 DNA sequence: TGTGCCAGCACCCCGGGTGTGGGGGGAGCGGGCACCGGGGAGCTGTTTTTT.

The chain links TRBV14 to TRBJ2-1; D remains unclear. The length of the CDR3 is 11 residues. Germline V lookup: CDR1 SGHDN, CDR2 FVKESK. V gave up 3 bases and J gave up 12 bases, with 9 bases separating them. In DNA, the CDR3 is TGTGCCAGCAGCCATTTTGCAGGGCAGTTCTTC. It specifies CASSHFAGQFF.

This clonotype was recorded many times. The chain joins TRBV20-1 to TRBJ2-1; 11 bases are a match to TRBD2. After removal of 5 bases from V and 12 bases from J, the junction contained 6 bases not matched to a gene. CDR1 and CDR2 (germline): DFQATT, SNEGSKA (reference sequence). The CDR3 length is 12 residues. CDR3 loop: CSASGLAVRQFF. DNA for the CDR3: TGCAGTGCTTCGGGACTAGCGGTGCGGCAGTTCTTC.

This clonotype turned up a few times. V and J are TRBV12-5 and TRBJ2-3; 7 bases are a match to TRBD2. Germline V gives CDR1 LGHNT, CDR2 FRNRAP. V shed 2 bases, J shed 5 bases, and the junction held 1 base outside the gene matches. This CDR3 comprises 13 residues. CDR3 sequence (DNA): TGTGCTAGTGGTTTGTTAGCGGGAGATACGCAGTATTTT. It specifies CASGLLAGDTQYF.